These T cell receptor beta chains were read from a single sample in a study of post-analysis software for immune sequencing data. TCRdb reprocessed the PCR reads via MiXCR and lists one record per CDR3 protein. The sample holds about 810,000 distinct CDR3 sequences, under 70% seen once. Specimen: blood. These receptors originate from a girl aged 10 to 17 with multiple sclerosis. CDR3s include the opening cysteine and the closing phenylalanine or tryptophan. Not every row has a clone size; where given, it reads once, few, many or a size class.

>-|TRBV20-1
CSARDLVRVGYTF
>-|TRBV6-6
CASTNELWTADYEQYF
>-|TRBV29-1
CSVEFLDAQYF
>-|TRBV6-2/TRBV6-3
CASNLGSSYNEQFF
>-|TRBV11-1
CASSAAGGETQYF
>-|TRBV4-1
CASSQVGRGRGYTF
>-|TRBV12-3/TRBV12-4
CASSLSSWTKETQYF
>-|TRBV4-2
CASSQEFGGRGETQYF
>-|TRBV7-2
CASSLGAGMSEQYF
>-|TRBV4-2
CASSQGRTYNEQFF
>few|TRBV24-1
CATSDRSTDTQYF
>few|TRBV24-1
CATSDRQAGEETQYF
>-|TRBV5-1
CASSPAWGLDASEQFF
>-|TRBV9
CASSGQGGDYGYTF
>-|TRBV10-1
CASSDLRPGLAGGSFTGELFF
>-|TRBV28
CASSLGQKEVIGETQYF
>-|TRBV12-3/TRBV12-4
CASSFSPSGYNEQFF
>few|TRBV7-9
CATLGGPGVSLETQYF
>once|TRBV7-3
CASSLYPSGETQYF
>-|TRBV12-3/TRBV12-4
CASSHQSGLQPQHF
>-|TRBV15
CATSRAGQGYEQYF
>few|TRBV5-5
CASSLVNYQSRDTQYF
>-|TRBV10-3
CAISESNSELNTEAFF
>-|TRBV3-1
CASSHDLGHYGYTF
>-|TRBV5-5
CASSLGASATDTQYF
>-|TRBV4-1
CASRSPGQGIANTEAFF
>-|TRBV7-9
CASSFLAGGPSISYEQYF
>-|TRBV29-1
CSVLGSGTGYTF
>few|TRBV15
CATSRVILNTEAFF
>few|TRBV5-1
CASSFDRNYGYTF
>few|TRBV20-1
CSARARTGGFKNIQYF
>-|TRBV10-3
CAIRDSNTEAFF
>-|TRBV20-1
CSGSDYQLNEQFF
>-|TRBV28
CASRLTAAYEQYF
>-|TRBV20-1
CSASVTGTSYNEQFF
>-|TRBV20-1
CSATTLFPETLHF
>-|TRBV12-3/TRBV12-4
CASSLAAAVAKNIQYF
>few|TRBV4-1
CASSQGTGTSFYEQYF
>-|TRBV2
CASVTAGGNQETQYF
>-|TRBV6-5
CASSYVRTGSYEQYF
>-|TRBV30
CAWSVGGQGFLQPQHF
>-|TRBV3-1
CASSPIKTSGHQETQYF
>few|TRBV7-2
CASSLVRPSGRDEQFF
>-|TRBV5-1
CASRRDIAYEQNF
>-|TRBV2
CASSEMVQGAGETQYF
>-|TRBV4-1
CASSQETAGLSTDTQYF
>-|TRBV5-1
CASSLGDRGYTF
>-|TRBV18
CASSPPGTGPYEQYF
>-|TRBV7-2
CASSQPGLGYNEQFF
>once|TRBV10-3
CAIARRETYEQYF
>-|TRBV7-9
CASSLTTGGRTYEQYF
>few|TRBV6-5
CASISAPPINIQYF
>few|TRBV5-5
CASSPFGELNEQYF
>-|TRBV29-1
CSVAKVADTEAFF
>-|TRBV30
CARRGPNTEAFF
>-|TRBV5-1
CASSLGLAGGILTDTQYF
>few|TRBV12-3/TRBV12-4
CASRRTGNQPQHF
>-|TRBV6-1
CASSSGVDTQYF
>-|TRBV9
CASSVEPLSREQYF